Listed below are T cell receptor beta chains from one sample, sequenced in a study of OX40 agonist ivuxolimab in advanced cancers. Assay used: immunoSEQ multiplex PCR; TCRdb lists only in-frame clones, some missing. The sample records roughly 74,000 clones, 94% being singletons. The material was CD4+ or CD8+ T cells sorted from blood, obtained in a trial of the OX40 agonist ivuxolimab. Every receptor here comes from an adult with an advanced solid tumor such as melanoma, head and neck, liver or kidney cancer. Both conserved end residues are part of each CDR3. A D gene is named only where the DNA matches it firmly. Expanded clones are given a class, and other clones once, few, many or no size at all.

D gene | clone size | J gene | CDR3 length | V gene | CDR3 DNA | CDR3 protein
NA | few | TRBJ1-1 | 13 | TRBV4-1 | TGCGCCAGCAGCCAAGATTCGCGAGCTGAAGCTTTCTTT | CASSQDSRAEAFF
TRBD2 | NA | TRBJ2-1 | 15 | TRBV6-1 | TGTGCCAGCAGTCTAACTAGCGGGGCCTACAATGAGCAGTTCTTC | CASSLTSGAYNEQFF
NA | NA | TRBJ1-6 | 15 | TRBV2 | TGTGCCAGCAGTGAAACTAGGGACTATAATTCACCCCTCCACTTT | CASSETRDYNSPLHF
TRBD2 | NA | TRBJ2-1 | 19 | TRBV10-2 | TGCGCCAGCAGTTTAAAGGGACTAGCGGGGGGGATCTCCTACAATGAGCAGTTCTTC | CASSLKGLAGGISYNEQFF
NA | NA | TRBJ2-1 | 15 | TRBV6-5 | TGTGCCAGCAGTTATGGAGTCTACTCCTACAATGAGCAGTTCTTC | CASSYGVYSYNEQFF
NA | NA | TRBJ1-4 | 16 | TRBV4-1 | TGCGCCAGCAGCCAAGATCAGGGACGGTCGTATGAAAAACTGTTTTTT | CASSQDQGRSYEKLFF
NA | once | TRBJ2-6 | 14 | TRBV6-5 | TGTGCCAGCAGCGAAATCTCTGGGGCCAACGTCCTGACTTTC | CASSEISGANVLTF
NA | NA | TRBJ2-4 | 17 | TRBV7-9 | TGTGCCAGCAGCTTAGTAGGGCAGGTAAAAGCCAAAAACATTCAGTACTTC | CASSLVGQVKAKNIQYF
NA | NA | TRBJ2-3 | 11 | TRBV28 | TGTGCCAGCAGTTTATCTTTTACGCAGTATTTT | CASSLSFTQYF
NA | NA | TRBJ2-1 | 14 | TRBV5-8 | TGTGCCAGCAGCAGAATGACCGTATGGCGGGAGCAGTTCTTC | CASSRMTVWREQFF
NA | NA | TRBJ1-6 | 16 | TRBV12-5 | TGTGCTAGTGGTTTGGTCGGGGGACCCTATAATTCACCCCTCCACTTT | CASGLVGGPYNSPLHF
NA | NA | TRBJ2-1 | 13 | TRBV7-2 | TGTGCCAGCAGCTTAAGGTCTCCCAATGAGCAGTTCTTC | CASSLRSPNEQFF
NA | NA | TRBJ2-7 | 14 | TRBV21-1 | TGTGCCAGCAGCAAGACAGGGAAAGGCGACGAGCAGTACTTC | CASSKTGKGDEQYF
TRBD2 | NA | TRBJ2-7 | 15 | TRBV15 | TGTGCCACCAGTGGGCCACTAGCGGGTGAAGGGGAGCAGTACTTC | CATSGPLAGEGEQYF
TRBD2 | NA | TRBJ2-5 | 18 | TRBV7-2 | TGTGCCAGCAGCCGTCTCGGGAGGGGCACCCCCCCCCAAGAGACCCAGTACTTC | CASSRLGRGTPPQETQYF
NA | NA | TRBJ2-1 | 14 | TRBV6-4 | TGTGCCAGCAGTGACACGGGTTTGGGGAATGAGCAGTTCTTC | CASSDTGLGNEQFF
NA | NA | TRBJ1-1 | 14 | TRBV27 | TGTGCCAGCAGTTCGGGGAGTTCGGGCACTGAAGCTTTCTTT | CASSSGSSGTEAFF
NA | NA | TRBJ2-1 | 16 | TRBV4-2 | TGTGCCAGCACTGCCGCCCTTGACTTAGAATACAATGAGCAGTTCTTC | CASTAALDLEYNEQFF
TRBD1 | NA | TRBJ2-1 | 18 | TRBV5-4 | TGTGCCAGCAGCTTGGGGGTAGCGACAGGGCCGACCTACAATGAGCAGTTCTTC | CASSLGVATGPTYNEQFF
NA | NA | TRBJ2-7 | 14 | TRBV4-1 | TGCGCCAGCAGCCATACGATAGGTGGCTACGAGCAGTACTTC | CASSHTIGGYEQYF
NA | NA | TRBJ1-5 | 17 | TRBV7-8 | TGTGCCAGCAGCTTAAATCAACGGGGGCTTAGCAATCAGCCCCAGCATTTT | CASSLNQRGLSNQPQHF
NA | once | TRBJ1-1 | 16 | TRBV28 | TGTGCCAGCAGTTTACCCGAATACAGGGACGGCACTGAAGCTTTCTTT | CASSLPEYRDGTEAFF
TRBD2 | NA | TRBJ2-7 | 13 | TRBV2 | TGTGCCAGCACCCGTGGGGGGGAATACGAGCAGTACTTC | CASTRGGEYEQYF
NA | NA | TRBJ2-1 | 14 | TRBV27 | TGTGCCAGCAGTAAACCTCCGGGACCCAATGAGCAGTTCTTC | CASSKPPGPNEQFF
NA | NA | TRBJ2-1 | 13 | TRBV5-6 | TGTGCCAGCAGCTCGGCCCTACTCAATGAGCAGTTCTTC | CASSSALLNEQFF
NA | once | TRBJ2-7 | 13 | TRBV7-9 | TGTGCCAGCTCTAGGGCAGGGCTGAACGAGCAGTACTTC | CASSRAGLNEQYF
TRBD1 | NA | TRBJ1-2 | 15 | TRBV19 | TGTGCCAGTAGTATGATGGGACAGGGCGTTGGAGGCTACACCTTC | CASSMMGQGVGGYTF
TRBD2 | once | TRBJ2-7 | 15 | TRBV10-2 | TGCGCCAGCAGTGATGGATCTAGCGGGGAGTACGAGCAGTACTTC | CASSDGSSGEYEQYF
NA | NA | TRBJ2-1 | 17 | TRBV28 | TGTGCCAGCAGTTACCCTCTCGCCCGAGGGGAGTACAATGAGCAGTTCTTC | CASSYPLARGEYNEQFF
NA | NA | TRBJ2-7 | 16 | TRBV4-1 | TGCGCCAGCAGCCAAGTCGTCCGCGGGGGCGCCTACGAGCAGTACTTC | CASSQVVRGGAYEQYF
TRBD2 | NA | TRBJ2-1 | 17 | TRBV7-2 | TGTGCCAGCAGCTTAGCGCTCCAGCGGGGGGGCCGGGATGAGCAGTTCTTC | CASSLALQRGGRDEQFF
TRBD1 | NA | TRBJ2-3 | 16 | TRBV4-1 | TGCGCCAGCAGCCAGACTCTCGGGACAGGGACGGATACGCAGTATTTT | CASSQTLGTGTDTQYF
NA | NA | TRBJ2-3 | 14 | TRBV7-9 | TGTGCCAGCAGCTTAGTGTTGAGCCCAGATACGCAGTATTTT | CASSLVLSPDTQYF
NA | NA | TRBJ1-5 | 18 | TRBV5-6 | TGTGCCAGCAGCTTGGTGGGAGTATTCGAGAAGATTAATCAGCCCCAGCATTTT | CASSLVGVFEKINQPQHF
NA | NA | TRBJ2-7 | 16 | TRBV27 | TGTGCCAGCAGTTTGGGACGGTCTGATTGGAGCTACGAGCAGTACTTC | CASSLGRSDWSYEQYF
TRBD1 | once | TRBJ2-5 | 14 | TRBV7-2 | TGTGCCAGCAGCGCGACAGGGGGCGTCGAGACCCAGTACTTC | CASSATGGVETQYF
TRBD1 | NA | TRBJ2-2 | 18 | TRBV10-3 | TGTGCCATCAGCAGAAATGGGGGACAGGGCCCGCGGGGCGGGGAGCTGTTTTTT | CAISRNGGQGPRGGELFF
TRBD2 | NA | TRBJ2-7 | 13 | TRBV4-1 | TGCGCCAGCAGCCAGGGAGGGCCCTACGAGCAGTACTTC | CASSQGGPYEQYF
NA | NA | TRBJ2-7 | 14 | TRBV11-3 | TGTGCCAGCAGCCCTCGGGGATTCTCCTACGAGCAGTACTTC | CASSPRGFSYEQYF
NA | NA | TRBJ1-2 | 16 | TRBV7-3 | TGTGCCAGCAGCTTAAGCGGCGGGGAGACTAACTATGGCTACACCTTC | CASSLSGGETNYGYTF
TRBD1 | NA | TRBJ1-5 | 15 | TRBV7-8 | TGTGCCAGCAGCTACGATCCAGGGGGCGCAAGGCCCCAGCATTTT | CASSYDPGGARPQHF
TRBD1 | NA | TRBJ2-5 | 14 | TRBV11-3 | TGTGCCAGCAGCCACCGGGACAGCCAAGAGACCCAGTACTTC | CASSHRDSQETQYF
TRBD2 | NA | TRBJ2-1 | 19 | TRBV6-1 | TGTGCCAGCAGTGAAGCGCTTCAAGAGAGCGGGGGGCTTTACAATGAGCAGTTCTTC | CASSEALQESGGLYNEQFF
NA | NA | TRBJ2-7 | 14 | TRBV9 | TGTGCCAGCAGCCCCAATAGGGACGGGTACGAGCAGTACTTC | CASSPNRDGYEQYF
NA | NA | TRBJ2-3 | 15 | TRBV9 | TGTGCCAGCACCCAGGCGGGGTTCGGGTCAGATACGCAGTATTTT | CASTQAGFGSDTQYF
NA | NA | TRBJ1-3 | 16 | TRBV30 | TGTGCCTGGAGTGAGGGACGCCTTATCTCTGGAAACACCATATATTTT | CAWSEGRLISGNTIYF
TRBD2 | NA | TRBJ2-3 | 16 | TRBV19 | TGTGCCAGTAGTTCTCTAGCGGGAGAGGGTCGAGATACGCAGTATTTT | CASSSLAGEGRDTQYF
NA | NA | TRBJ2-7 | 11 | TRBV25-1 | TGTGCCAGCAGTGTCACCTACGAGCAGTACTTC | CASSVTYEQYF
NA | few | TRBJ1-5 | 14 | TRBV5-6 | TGTGCCAGCAGCGGGACGGATGGGGATCAGCCCCAGCATTTT | CASSGTDGDQPQHF
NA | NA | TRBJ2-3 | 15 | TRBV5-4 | TGTGCCAGCACCGCGGACTTCCACCCCACAGATACGCAGTATTTT | CASTADFHPTDTQYF